The 2 T cell receptor beta chains below come from one sample, sequenced in a study of shared clonotypes between healthy human individuals. TCRdb keeps only in-frame clones here, not all; method: immunoSEQ multiplex PCR. The profile covers approximately 640,000 clones, with 80% to 95% appearing a single time and about a third taken by the ten largest. Specimen: memory CD8+ T cells from PBMCs. Subset denoted: CD45RO+ cells pooled with CCR7-negative TemRA cells. The receptors shown here come from a man aged 18-30 years in good health. Some clones in this sample may be carry-over from other donors' samples.

The chain uses TRBV30 and TRBJ2-1, with D perhaps matching TRBD2 (6 bases). V was cut by 0 bases and J by 6 bases, with 21 bases left in between. Germline V lookup: CDR1 GTSNPN, CDR2 SVGIG (reference sequence). This CDR3 has 17 residues. CDR3 DNA: TGTGCCTGGAGTGTTAAGGAGGGTAGCGAAAGGAGCAATGAGCAGTTCTTC. It translates to CAWSVKEGSERSNEQFF. The variable domain in full, with the rest retrieved from reference TRBV30 and TRBJ2-1, is SQTIHQWPATLVQPVGSPLSLECTVEGTSNPNLYWYRQAAGRGLQLLFYSVGIGQISSEVPQNLSASRPQDRQFILSSKKLLLSDSGFYLCAWSVKEGSERSNEQFFGPGTRLTVL.

The gene calls are TRBV27 and TRBJ2-3; D is perhaps TRBD1 (6 bases). V was clipped by 6 bases and J by 7 bases, with 23 bases between them. CDR3 length: 16 amino acids. Germline V gives CDR1 MNHEY, CDR2 SMNVEV (reference sequence). This CDR3 reads CASRSSPPGVSNTQYF. The CDR3 region has the DNA TGTGCCAGCAGAAGTTCCCCCCCAGGGGTTAGTAATACGCAGTATTTT.